The present entry profiles one T cell receptor (beta chain) with its context. The sample belongs to a study of human T cells and chemical hapten exposure. Whole-study context: The study traced per-sample TCR yield variation mainly to small differences in pooled library volumes.

The CDR3 loop spans 14 amino acids. Trimming took off 6 bases at V and 1 base at J, with 12 bases between the two ends. The germline V gene has CDR1 MDHEN and CDR2 SYDVKM. Time point given: patch test 2, 6 weeks after DPC sensitization. The treatment denotes: therapeutic diphenylcyclopropenone sensitization with weekly scalp DPC. TCRdb called the RACE reads again in MiXCR, with one record for every CDR3 protein. Among about 140,000 distinct CDR3 sequences, about an eighth were seen once, and the ten largest hold 1.3% to 1.5%. The receptor was derived from a woman in her forties or fifties with alopecia areata. Some clones in this sample may be carry-over from other donors' samples. The sample was whole blood, taken in connection with sensitization to the hapten diphenylcyclopropenone (DPC). The chain couples TRBV28 to TRBJ1-1, with D perhaps TRBD1 (5 bases). CDR3 nucleotide sequence: TGTGCCAGCAGCCGTTCTACAGGGAACACTGAAGCTTTCTTT. Translating gives CASSRSTGNTEAFF.